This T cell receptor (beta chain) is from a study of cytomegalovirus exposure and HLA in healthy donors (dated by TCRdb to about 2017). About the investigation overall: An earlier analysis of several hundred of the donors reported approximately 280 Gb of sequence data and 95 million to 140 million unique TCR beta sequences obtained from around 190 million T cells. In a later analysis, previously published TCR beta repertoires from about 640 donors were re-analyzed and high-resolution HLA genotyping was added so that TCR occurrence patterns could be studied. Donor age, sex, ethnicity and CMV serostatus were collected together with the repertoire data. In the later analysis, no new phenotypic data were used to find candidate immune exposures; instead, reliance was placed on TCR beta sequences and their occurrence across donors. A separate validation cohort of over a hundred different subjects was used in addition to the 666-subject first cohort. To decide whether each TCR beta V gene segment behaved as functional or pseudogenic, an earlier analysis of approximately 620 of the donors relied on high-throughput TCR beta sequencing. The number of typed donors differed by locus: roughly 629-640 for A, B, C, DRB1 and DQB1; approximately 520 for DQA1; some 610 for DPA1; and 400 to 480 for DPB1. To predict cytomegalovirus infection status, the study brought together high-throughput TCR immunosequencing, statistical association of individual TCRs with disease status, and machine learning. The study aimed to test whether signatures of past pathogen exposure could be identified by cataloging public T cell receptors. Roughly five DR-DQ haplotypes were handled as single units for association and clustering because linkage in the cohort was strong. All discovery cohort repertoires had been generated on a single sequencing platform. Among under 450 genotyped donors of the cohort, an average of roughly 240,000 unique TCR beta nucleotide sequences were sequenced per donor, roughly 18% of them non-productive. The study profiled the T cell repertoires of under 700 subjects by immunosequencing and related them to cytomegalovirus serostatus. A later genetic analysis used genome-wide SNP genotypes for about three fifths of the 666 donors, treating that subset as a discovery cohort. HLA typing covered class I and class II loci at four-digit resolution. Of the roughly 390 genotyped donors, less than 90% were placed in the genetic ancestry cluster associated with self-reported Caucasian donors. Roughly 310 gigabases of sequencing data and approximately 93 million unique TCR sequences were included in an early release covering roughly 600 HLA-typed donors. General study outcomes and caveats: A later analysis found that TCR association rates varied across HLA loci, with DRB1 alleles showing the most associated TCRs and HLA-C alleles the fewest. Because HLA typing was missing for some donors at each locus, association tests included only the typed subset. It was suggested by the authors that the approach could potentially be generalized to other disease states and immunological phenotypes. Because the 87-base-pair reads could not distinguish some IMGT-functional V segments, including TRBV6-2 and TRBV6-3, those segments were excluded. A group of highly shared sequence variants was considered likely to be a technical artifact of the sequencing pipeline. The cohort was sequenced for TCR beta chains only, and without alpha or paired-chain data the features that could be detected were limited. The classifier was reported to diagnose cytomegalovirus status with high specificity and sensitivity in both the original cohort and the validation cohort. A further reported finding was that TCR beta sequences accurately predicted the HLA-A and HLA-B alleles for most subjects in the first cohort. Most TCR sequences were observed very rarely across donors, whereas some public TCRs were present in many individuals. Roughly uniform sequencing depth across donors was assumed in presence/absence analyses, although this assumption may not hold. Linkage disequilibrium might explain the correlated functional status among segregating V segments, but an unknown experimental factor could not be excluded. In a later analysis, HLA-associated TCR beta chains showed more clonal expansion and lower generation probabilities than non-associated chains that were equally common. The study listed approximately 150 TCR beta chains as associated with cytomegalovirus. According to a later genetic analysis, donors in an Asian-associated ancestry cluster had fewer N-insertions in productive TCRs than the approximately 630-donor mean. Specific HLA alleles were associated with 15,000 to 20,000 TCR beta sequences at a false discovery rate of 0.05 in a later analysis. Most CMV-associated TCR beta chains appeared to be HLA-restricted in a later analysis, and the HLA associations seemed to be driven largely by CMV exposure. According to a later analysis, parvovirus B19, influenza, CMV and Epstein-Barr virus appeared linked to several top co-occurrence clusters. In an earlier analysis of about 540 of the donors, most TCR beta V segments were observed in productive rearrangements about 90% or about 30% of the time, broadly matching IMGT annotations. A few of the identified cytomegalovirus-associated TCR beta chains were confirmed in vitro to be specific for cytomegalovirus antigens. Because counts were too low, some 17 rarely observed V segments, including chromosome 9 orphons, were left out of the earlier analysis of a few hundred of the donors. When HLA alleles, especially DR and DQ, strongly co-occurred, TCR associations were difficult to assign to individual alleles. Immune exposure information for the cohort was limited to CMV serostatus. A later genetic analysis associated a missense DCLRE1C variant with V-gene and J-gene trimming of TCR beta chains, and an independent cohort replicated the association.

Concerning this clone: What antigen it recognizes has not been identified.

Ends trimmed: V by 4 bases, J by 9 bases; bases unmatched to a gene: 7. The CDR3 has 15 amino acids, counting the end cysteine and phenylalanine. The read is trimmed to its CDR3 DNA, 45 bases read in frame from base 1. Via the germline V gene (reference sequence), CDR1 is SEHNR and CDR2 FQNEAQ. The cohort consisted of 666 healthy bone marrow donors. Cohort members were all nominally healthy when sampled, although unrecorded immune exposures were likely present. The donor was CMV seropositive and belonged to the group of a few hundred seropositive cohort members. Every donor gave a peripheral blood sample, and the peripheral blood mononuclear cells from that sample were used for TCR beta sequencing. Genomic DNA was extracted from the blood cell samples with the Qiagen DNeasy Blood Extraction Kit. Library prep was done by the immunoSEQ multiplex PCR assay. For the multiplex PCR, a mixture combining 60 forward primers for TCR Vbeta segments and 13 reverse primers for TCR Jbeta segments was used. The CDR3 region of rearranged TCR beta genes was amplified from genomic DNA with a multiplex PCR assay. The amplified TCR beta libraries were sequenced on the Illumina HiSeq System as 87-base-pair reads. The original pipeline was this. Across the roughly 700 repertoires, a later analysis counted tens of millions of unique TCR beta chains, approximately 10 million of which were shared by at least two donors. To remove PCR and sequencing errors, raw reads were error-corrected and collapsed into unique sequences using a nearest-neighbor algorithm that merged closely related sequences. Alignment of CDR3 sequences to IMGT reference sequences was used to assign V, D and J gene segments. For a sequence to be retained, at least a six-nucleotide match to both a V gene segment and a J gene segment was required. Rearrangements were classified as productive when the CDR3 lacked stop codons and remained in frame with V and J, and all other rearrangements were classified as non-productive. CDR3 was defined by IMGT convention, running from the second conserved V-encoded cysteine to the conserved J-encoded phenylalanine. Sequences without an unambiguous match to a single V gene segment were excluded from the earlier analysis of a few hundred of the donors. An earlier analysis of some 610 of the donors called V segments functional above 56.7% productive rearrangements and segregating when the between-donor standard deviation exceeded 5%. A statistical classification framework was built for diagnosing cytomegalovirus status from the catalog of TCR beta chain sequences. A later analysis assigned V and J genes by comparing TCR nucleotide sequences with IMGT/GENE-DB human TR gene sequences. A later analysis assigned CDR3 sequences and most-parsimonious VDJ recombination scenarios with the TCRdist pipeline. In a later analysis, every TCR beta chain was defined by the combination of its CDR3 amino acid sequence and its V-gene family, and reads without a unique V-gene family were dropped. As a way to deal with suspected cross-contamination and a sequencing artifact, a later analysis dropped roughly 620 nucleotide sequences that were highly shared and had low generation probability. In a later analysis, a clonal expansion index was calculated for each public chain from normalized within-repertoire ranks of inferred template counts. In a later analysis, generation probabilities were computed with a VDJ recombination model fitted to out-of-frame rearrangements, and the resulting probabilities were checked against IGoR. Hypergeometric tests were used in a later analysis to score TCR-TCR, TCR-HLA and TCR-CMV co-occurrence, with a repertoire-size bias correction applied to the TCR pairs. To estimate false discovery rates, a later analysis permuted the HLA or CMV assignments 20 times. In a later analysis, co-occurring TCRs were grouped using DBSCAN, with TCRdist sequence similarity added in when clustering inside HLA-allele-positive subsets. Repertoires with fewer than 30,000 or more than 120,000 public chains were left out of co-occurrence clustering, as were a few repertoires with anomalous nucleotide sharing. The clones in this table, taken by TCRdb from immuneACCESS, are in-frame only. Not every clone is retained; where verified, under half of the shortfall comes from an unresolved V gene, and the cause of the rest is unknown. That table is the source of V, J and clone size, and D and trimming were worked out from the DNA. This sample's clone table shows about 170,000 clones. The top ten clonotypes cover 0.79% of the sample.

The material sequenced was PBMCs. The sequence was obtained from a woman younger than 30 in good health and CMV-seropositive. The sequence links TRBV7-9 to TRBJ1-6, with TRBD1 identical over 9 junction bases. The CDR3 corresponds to CASSSLRDRASPLHF. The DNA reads TGTGCCAGCAGCTCCCTCCGGGACAGGGCTTCACCCCTCCACTTT.